This T cell receptor (beta chain) was retrieved from a study of T cell responses to AZD1222 COVID-19 vaccine (TCRdb year 2021). The study in broad terms: Because spike-specific TCR depth and breadth did not differ between the two schedules, AZD1222 recipients who got a second dose at roughly 4 weeks were pooled with those who got a second dose at roughly 12 weeks. A total of approximately 230 trial participants underwent TCR sequencing, of whom some 210 received two doses of AZD1222 and about 25 received two doses of the MenACWY control vaccine. Trial participants were enrolled into age subgroups of 18-55, 56-69 and 70-plus years, which contained roughly 140, 27 and 60 TCR-sequenced participants, respectively.

V sheds 5 bases and J sheds 7 bases, leaving 24 bases between their ends. The germline V gene provides CDR1 SGHNT and CDR2 YENEEA. CDR3 length: 16 amino acids, cysteine to phenylalanine. Only the CDR3 part of the read is kept: 48 bases, read in frame from the first base. This sample's time point label indicates: baseline before first vaccination. Samples from vaccinated people were obtained from the UK trials COV001 and COV002, which included a single-blind randomized controlled phase 2/3 trial of AZD1222 (ChAdOx1 nCoV-19) in healthy adults. For TCRbeta chain sequencing, PBMC samples from trial participants were taken at day 0 and at day 28 after the second dose. The CDR3 regions of human TCRbeta chains were analyzed by immunosequencing. The study's own analysis went as follows. Repertoire TCRs were checked for matches against a reference library of SARS-CoV-2-specific TCRs that had been generated using the MIRA antigen-specificity platform. Breadth was defined as the fraction of unique TCRs that were SARS-CoV-2-associated. Depth was defined as the fraction of total T cells that were SARS-CoV-2-associated. Using the MIRA data, each spike-specific TCR was assigned both to the spike region to which the TCR was reactive and to a CD4 or CD8 class. Log10-transformed breadth and depth values were compared by one-way ANOVA with Sidak's multiple comparisons tests. TCRdb carries this immuneACCESS record with in-frame sequences only. Its versions omit some clonotypes, under half of them owing to an unresolved V gene in the studies checked, with the rest unexplained. That table furnishes V, J and clone size, whereas the DNA furnished D and trimming. Recorded for this sample are about 130,000 clones; approximately 84% of them occurred a single time. The leading ten clones occupy approximately 4% of the sample.

Turning to this clone: Its antigen has not been determined. Nothing much larger sits one base from this clone, and base qualities are not available.

What the study reported, not specific to this receptor: Most participants were white British and females outnumbered males, and the authors suggested that clonal diversity may have been underestimated. Nearly half of unique spike-specific TCRs reportedly recognized epitopes outside regions mutated in the B.1.351 and B.1.1.7 variants. After two AZD1222 doses, spike-specific TCR breadth and depth were significantly higher than at day 0 and than in MenACWY recipients. Conclusions about previously exposed vaccinees are limited, since just 6 or 7 AZD1222 recipients were seropositive for SARS-CoV-2 at baseline. Because no samples from the day 14 peak response were available, repertoires could be characterized only after the peak T cell response. The 56-69-year group was small, and its depth increase did not reach significance, likely because of low power. The whole spike protein was spanned by vaccine-associated CD4 TCRs, and dominant responses were seen in regions 160-218 and 743-854.

The material was peripheral blood, obtained on day 0 of AZD1222 vaccination. The sequence joins TRBV11-3 to TRBJ2-7; TRBD1 might be the D gene, on 5 matching bases. The clonotype was recovered from an adult in good health. In nucleotide form, the sequence is TGTGCCAGCAGCCTAGTGGGGCAGGGAAATTCCGGGGAGCAGTACTTC. It is translated as CASSLVGQGNSGEQYF.